Reported below is one T cell receptor (beta chain). In the same sample, other DNA sequences code for this CDR3. This CDR3 has 13 amino acids. The germline gives CDR1 MDHEN, CDR2 SYDVKM. V lost 2 bases to trimming and J lost 2 bases, with 6 bases between them. Using immunoSEQ multiplex PCR, the repertoire was profiled, and TCRdb retains in-frame clones only, with some absent. The repertoire has over 850,000 clones, around 78% of them found once; the top ten carry 0.4% to 0.55%. The sample originates from a study of shared clonotypes between healthy human individuals. The chain recombines TRBV28 with TRBJ1-2; D uncertain. Material: memory CD4+ T cells from PBMCs. The sample's subset: CD45RA-negative fraction. The receptor's source is a man younger than 35 in good health. Some clones in this sample may be carry-over from other donors' samples. The CDR3 spells CASSLQGNYGYTF. As DNA, the CDR3 is TGTGCCAGCAGTTTACAAGGGAACTATGGCTACACCTTC.